Presented here are 17 T cell receptor beta chains from one specimen sequenced in a study of CD8 T cells in ankylosing spondylitis. General observations from the study: Typical of ankylosing spondylitis blood, it appeared, was a TCR beta motif of several highly homologous variants.

TCRdb re-derived calls from the 5' RACE reads in MiXCR, one entry per CDR3 protein. The data contain roughly 670,000 distinct CDR3 sequences, roughly 19% of them seen just once; the ten biggest clones take up around a fifth. No antigen has been assigned to these receptors. The sequenced material came from blood, either unsorted or a sorted T cell fraction (not recorded which). These receptors were collected from a male donor with ankylosing spondylitis.

In its sample, this clonotype was seen a few times. V and J are TRBV6-1 and TRBJ2-5; D is unresolved. V was cut by 6 bases and J by 5 bases, with 31 bases left in between. Germline V gene sequence: CDR1 MNHNS, CDR2 SASEGT. The CDR3 contains 19 residues. The CDR3 nucleotides read TGTGCCAGCAGCAACATGGGATCCCCGGTCAAGGGATTTGTGGAGACCCAGTACTTC. Translating it yields CASSNMGSPVKGFVETQYF.

The gene calls are TRBV12-3 or TRBV12-4 and TRBJ2-2; possible D gene TRBD2, 6 bases. Between the trimmed V and J ends, which lost 7 bases and 6 bases, there was a span of 15 bases. This CDR3 spans 14 amino acids. This CDR3 is CASTLVGRSGELFF. The CDR3 coding sequence is TGTGCCAGCACCCTAGTGGGGAGGTCCGGGGAGCTGTTTTTT.

This clonotype showed up many times. The J gene is TRBJ1-2, the V gene TRBV7-2; D is undetermined. Trimming pared 1 base from V and 5 bases from J, leaving 5 bases between. From germline, CDR1 is SGHTA and CDR2 FQGNSA. The length of the CDR3 is 12 residues. The CDR3 DNA sequence: TGTGCCAGCAGCTTAGACAAATATGGCTACACCTTC. This gives the protein CASSLDKYGYTF.

The gene calls are TRBV4-1 and TRBJ2-5; 7 bases align to TRBD1. V was clipped by 1 base and J by 5 bases; unmatched bases: 7. The CDR3 sequence is 15 residues long. Looked up from germline, CDR1 is MGHRA and CDR2 is YSYEKL. The CDR3 is CASSQVGDSRETQYF. The CDR3 region has the DNA TGCGCCAGCAGCCAAGTGGGGGACAGCAGGGAGACCCAGTACTTC.

The sample holds many counts of this clonotype. V gene TRBV29-1 combines with J gene TRBJ2-7; D is ambiguous. The CDR3 has 11 residues. Germline V gene sequence: CDR1 SQVTM, CDR2 ANQGSEA. Trimming shortened V by 7 bases and J by 7 bases, and 14 bases separated the two germline ends. CDR3 amino acids: CSGKYQQEQYF. As DNA, the CDR3 is TGCAGCGGAAAGTACCAGCAGGAGCAGTACTTC.

This clonotype was picked up a small number of times. The chain uses TRBV4-3 and TRBJ2-3; D is uncertain. Germline CDR1 reads LGHNA; CDR2 reads YSLEER. V was shortened by 3 bases and J by 2 bases, with 9 bases between the two germline ends. The CDR3 is made up of 14 amino acids. DNA of the CDR3: TGCGCCAGCAGCCACGACCTCCCCACAGATACGCAGTATTTT. It is translated as CASSHDLPTDTQYF.

There are a few counts of this clonotype. The chain links TRBV7-9 to TRBJ1-2; 8 nucleotides match TRBD1. The J segment lost 6 bases and the V segment lost 5 bases, leaving 8 bases of the junction unmatched. This CDR3 has 14 residues. The germline CDR1 and CDR2 sequences are SEHNR and FQNEAQ (reference sequence). CDR3 coding DNA: TGTGCCAGCAGCCTATTACAGGGGGTTGATGGCTACACCTTC. Translating it yields CASSLLQGVDGYTF.

About this clonotype itself: One junction end does not reproduce the germline sequence, and a read error may be involved. This rearrangement joins TRBV20-1 to TRBJ1-1; maybe TRBD1 (6 bases). Germline V lookup: CDR1 DFQATT, CDR2 SNEGSKA (reference sequence). The CDR3 has 13 residues. The chain's CDR3 is CSARDLGQPLTIF. CDR3 bases: TGCAGTGCTAGAGATCTAGGACAGCCTCTTACCATCTTT.

The chain is built from TRBV11-2 and TRBJ2-7; 11 bases align to TRBD1. The CDR3 is 15 residues long. The V and J ends lost 6 bases and 5 bases, in that order; junction bases with no gene match: 9. Per the germline V gene, CDR1 is SGHAT and CDR2 is FQNNGV. The CDR3 coding sequence is TGTGCCAGCAGTTTCGGGACAGGGGGGAACGACGAGCAGTACTTC. Translated, it gives CASSFGTGGNDEQYF.

This clonotype showed up just a few times. The chain couples TRBV25-1 to TRBJ2-7; D assignment may be TRBD1 or TRBD2 (5 bases each). V was clipped by 3 bases and J by 0 bases, with 15 bases between them. Germline values: CDR1 MGHDK, CDR2 SYGVNS. The CDR3 length is 16 residues. CDR3 nucleotide sequence: TGTGCCAGCAGTGATCCGAGGGGCTATCACTCCTACGAGCAGTACTTC. Its protein is CASSDPRGYHSYEQYF.

This clonotype was seen many times. The chain recombines TRBV10-3 with TRBJ2-7, with 7 nucleotides matching TRBD1. Trimming at V came to 5 bases and at J to 5 bases, leaving 9 bases not matched to a gene. There are 14 residues in the CDR3. Germline values: CDR1 ENHRY, CDR2 SYGVKD. CDR3 region: CAISPTGESDEQYF. CDR3 bases: TGTGCCATCAGTCCCACAGGGGAGTCGGACGAGCAGTACTTC.

This clonotype was seen a handful of times. The CDR3 sequence: CAIGSRVTTNTGELFF. Here the CDR3 DNA reads TGTGCCATCGGTTCAAGGGTCACAACAAACACCGGGGAGCTGTTTTTT. The chain uses TRBV10-3 and TRBJ2-2; D is uncertain. V lost 8 bases and J lost 2, with 18 bases in between. The germline V gene has CDR1 ENHRY and CDR2 SYGVKD. CDR3 length: 16 residues.

This chain connects TRBV29-1 to TRBJ2-7, with D possibly being TRBD2 (6 bases). Trimming removed 6 bases at V and 6 bases at J, with 27 bases between. Germline V gene lookup returns CDR1 SQVTM and CDR2 ANQGSEA. The CDR3 totals 16 residues. Here the CDR3 DNA reads TGCAGCGTACGCCCCGCGGCAGCGGGTGAAATAGGCGAGCAGTACTTC. Amino acid sequence: CSVRPAAAGEIGEQYF.

This clonotype came up a few times. Here the CDR3 DNA reads TGTGCCAGCAGCTTAGGGGACTCCTCGAGCTCCTACAATGAGCAGTTCTTC. Translating gives CASSLGDSSSSYNEQFF. The V gene is TRBV7-9, the J gene TRBJ2-1, with D possibly TRBD2 on 6 matching bases. The CDR3 covers 17 residues. Germline CDR1 is SEHNR and CDR2 is FQNEAQ (reference sequence). V lost 1 base and J 0 bases, leaving 13 bases between the germline ends.

This clonotype was observed a single time. The V call is TRBV29-1, the J call TRBJ2-1; the match to TRBD2 covers 9 bases. V shed 3 bases, J shed 6 bases, and the junction held 6 bases outside the gene matches. CDR3 length equals 14 residues. Germline loops: CDR1 SQVTM, CDR2 ANQGSEA. CDR3 sequence: CSVERPAGGNEQFF. Written as DNA, the CDR3 is TGCAGCGTTGAGAGGCCAGCGGGAGGCAATGAGCAGTTCTTC.

V usage is TRBV12-3 or TRBV12-4 and J usage is TRBJ1-5, with D unresolved. The CDR3 totals 14 residues. The ends were cut back, 6 bases at V and 6 bases at J, with 15 bases in the middle. CDR3 DNA: TGTGCCAGCAGCCACCCCGGGGAGGGTCAGCCCCAGCATTTT. Amino acid sequence: CASSHPGEGQPQHF.

The table lists this clonotype with a few counts. The rearrangement uses TRBV28 and TRBJ2-1; TRBD1 might be the D (6 bases). The CDR3 length is 13 residues. The V and J ends lost 5 bases and 8 bases respectively, with 13 bases between them. Germline loops: CDR1 MDHEN, CDR2 SYDVKM. CDR3 sequence reads: CASSTPRGYEQFF. DNA of the CDR3: TGTGCCAGCAGTACCCCCAGGGGCTATGAGCAGTTCTTC.